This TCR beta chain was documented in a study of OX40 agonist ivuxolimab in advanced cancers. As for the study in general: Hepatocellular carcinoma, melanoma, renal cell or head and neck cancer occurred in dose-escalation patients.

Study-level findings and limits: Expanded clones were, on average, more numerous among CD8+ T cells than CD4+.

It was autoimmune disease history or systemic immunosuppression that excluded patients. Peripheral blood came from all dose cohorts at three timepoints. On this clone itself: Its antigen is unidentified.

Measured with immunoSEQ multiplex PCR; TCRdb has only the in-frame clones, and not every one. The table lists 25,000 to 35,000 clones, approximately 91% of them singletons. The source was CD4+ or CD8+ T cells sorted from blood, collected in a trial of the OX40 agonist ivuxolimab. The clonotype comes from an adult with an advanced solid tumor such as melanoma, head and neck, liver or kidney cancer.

CDR3 DNA: TGCGCCAGCAGCTACCCCACTAGCGGAGGAATCTCCTACGAGCAGTACTTC. This sequence encodes CASSYPTSGGISYEQYF. The chain has TRBV5-1 and TRBJ2-7; 8 bases agree with TRBD2. The germline V gene has CDR1 SGHRS and CDR2 YFSETQ. With V trimmed by 3 bases and J by 0 bases, 11 bases remained unmatched. The CDR3 length is 17 residues.